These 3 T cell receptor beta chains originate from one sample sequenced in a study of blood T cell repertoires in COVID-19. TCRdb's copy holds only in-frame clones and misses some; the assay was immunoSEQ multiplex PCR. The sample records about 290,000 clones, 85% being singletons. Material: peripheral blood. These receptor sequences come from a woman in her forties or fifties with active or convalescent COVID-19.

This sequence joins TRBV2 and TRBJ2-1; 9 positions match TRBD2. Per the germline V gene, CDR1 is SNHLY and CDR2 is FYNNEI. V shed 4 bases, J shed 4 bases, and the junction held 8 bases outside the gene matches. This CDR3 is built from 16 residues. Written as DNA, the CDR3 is TGTGCCAGCAGTGCGGAATTACTAGCGGGTTACAATGAGCAGTTCTTC. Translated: CASSAELLAGYNEQFF.

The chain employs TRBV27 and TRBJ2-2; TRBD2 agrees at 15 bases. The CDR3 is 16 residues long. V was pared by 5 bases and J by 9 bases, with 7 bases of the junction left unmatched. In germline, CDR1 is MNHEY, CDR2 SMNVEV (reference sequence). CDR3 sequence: CASSPGTSGRFRELFF. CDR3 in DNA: TGTGCCAGCAGTCCTGGGACTAGCGGGAGGTTCCGGGAGCTGTTTTTT.

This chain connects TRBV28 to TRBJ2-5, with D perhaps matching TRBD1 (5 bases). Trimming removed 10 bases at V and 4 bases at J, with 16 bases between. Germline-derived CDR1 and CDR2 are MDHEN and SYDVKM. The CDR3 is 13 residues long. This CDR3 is CAIKDIQGETQYF. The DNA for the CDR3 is TGTGCCATCAAGGACATCCAAGGAGAGACCCAGTACTTC.